This is a list of T cell receptor beta chains from one sample in a study of cytomegalovirus exposure and HLA in healthy donors. Clones were sequenced by immunoSEQ multiplex PCR, and TCRdb holds only the in-frame ones, with some missing. The sample has fewer than 90,000 clones, about 80% seen once. Sequencing input: PBMCs. The receptor set was obtained from a man in his thirties or forties in good health and CMV-seropositive. The CDR3 runs from the conserved cysteine through the conserved F or W. D genes are given only for firm matches. Expanded clones get a size class; other rows say once, few or many, or leave the size out.

V,size,D,J,CDR3,DNA
TRBV27,NA,NA,TRBJ2-7,CASSLFQGGSYEQYF,TGTGCCAGTAGTTTATTTCAGGGGGGCTCCTACGAGCAGTACTTC
TRBV19,few,TRBD2,TRBJ2-5,CASRSAGGRETQYF,TGTGCCAGTAGGTCCGCGGGGGGGAGAGAGACCCAGTACTTC
TRBV6-5,NA,NA,TRBJ2-7,CASSPTSTLTRQYF,TGTGCCAGCAGCCCGACTAGTACCCTTACTAGGCAGTACTTC
TRBV11-2,once,TRBD2,TRBJ2-5,CASSLQAGGSGRQETQYF,TGTGCCAGCAGCTTACAAGCGGGGGGGAGTGGGAGGCAAGAGACCCAGTACTTC
TRBV29-1,NA,NA,TRBJ1-1,CSAWEGTEAFF,TGCAGCGCTTGGGAGGGAACTGAAGCTTTCTTT
TRBV19,NA,NA,TRBJ1-5,CASSTTRGQPQHF,TGTGCCAGTAGTACCACCAGGGGCCAGCCCCAGCATTTT
TRBV5-1,NA,TRBD1,TRBJ2-2,CASSLLHYLRDRGVGELFF,TGCGCCAGCAGCTTACTTCATTACCTCCGGGACAGGGGCGTCGGGGAGCTGTTTTTT
TRBV2,NA,NA,TRBJ1-6,CASSEASPLHF,TGTGCCAGCAGTGAGGCTTCACCCCTCCACTTT
TRBV4-3,NA,NA,TRBJ2-1,CASSQDEVSSYNEQFF,TGCGCCAGCAGCCAAGATGAGGTTAGCTCCTACAATGAGCAGTTCTTC
TRBV6-4,NA,TRBD1,TRBJ1-4,CASSEDHGTGVEKLFF,TGTGCCAGCAGTGAAGATCACGGGACAGGGGTTGAAAAACTGTTTTTT
TRBV7-9,NA,NA,TRBJ1-1,CASSLILAGGLMPFF,TGTGCCAGCAGCTTAATATTGGCAGGTGGGCTCATGCCTTTCTTT